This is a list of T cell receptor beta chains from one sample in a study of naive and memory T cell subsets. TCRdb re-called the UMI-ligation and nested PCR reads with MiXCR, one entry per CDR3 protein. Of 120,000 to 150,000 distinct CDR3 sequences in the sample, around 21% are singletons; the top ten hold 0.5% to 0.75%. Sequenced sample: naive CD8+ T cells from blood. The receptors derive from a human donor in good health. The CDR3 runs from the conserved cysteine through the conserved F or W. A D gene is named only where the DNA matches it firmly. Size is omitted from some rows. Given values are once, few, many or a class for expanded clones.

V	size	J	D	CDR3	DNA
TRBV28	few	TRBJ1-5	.	CASSFIRIQPQHF	TGTGCCAGCAGTTTCATCAGGATCCAGCCCCAGCATTTT
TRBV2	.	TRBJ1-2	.	CASSAYGATRVVYGYTF	TGTGCCAGCAGCGCCTACGGGGCAACCCGGGTTGTCTATGGCTACACCTTC
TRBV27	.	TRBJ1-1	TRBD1	CASSYGTGSAEAFF	TGTGCCAGCAGTTACGGGACAGGGAGCGCTGAAGCTTTCTTT
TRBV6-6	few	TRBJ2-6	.	CASSVGFQYVLTF	TGTGCCAGCAGTGTCGGATTCCAGTACGTCCTGACTTTC
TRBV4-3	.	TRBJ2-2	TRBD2	CASTPGLAGEYTGELFF	TGCGCCAGCACACCGGGACTAGCGGGAGAGTACACCGGGGAGCTGTTTTTT
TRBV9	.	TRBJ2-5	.	CASSPPNAETQYF	TGTGCCAGCAGCCCACCCAACGCCGAGACCCAGTACTTC
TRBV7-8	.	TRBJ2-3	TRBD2	CASSRSGKAQYF	TGTGCCAGCAGCCGCAGCGGGAAGGCGCAGTATTTT
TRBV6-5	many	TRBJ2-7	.	CASSYRRRDGGYEQYF	TGTGCCAGCAGTTACCGACGCCGGGACGGCGGGTACGAGCAGTACTTC
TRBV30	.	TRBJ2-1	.	CAWSTPPPFNEQFF	TGTGCCTGGAGTACCCCCCCGCCCTTTAATGAGCAGTTCTTC
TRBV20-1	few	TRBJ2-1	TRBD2	CSARGGTSGTEQFF	TGCAGTGCTAGAGGGGGGACTAGCGGGACCGAGCAGTTCTTC
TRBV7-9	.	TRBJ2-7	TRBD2	CASSSPGLDYEQYF	TGTGCCAGCAGCTCGCCTGGACTAGACTACGAGCAGTACTTC
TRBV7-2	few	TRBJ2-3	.	CASSTRSGGTDTQYF	TGTGCCAGCAGCACCCGTTCAGGGGGCACAGATACGCAGTATTTT
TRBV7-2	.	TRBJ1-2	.	CASSLVAGNYGYTF	TGTGCCAGCAGCTTAGTGGCGGGGAACTATGGCTACACCTTC
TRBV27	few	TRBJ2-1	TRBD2	CASEEGGAGAGNEQFF	TGTGCCAGCGAAGAGGGCGGAGCGGGAGCGGGCAATGAGCAGTTCTTC
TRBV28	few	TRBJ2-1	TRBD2	CASALNGLAGLSHSIYEQFF	TGTGCCAGCGCTCTAAACGGACTAGCGGGACTCTCCCATTCAATCTATGAGCAGTTCTTC
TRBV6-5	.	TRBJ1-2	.	CASRPGLILVDGYTF	TGTGCCAGCAGACCGGGACTAATCCTTGTCGATGGCTACACCTTC
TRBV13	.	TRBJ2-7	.	CASSWGTTMEQYF	TGTGCCAGCAGCTGGGGGACGACGATGGAGCAGTACTTC
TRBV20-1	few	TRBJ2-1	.	CSAPLVDEQFF	TGCAGTGCCCCGTTGGTGGATGAGCAGTTCTTC
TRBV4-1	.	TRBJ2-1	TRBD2	CDSSQVLFAGGDNEQFF	TGCGACAGCAGCCAAGTTTTGTTTGCGGGAGGAGACAATGAGCAGTTCTTC
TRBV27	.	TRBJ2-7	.	CASRGAYEQYF	TGTGCCAGCAGAGGAGCCTACGAGCAGTACTTC